This T cell receptor beta chain originates from a study of tissue T cells after allogeneic stem cell transplantation (dated by TCRdb to between 2021 and 2022). Context from the whole study: Over an approximately 3-year period, a research-autopsy study prospectively enrolled about 7 adult allo-HCT recipients who had steroid-refractory GVHD. Grafts from donors were received by all GVHD patients, with four grafts being unmodified and three being CD34-selected to deplete T cells. Gastrointestinal GVHD was present in all GVHD patients, each of whom received several lines of GVHD-directed therapy, and roughly 5 of these patients also had skin involvement. For viably preserved blood and marrow, CD3+ T cells were flow-sorted when cell numbers permitted, and smaller samples went directly to DNA extraction. TCR beta repertoires were profiled across many tissues obtained from research autopsies of patients with and without GVHD, as well as in mouse models of GVHD. The human arm was conducted as a prospective observational study, and neither blinding nor randomization was performed. Study-wide conclusions, independent of this receptor: Which tissue TCRs were alloreactive or antigen-specific was not determined in the study, and some clones might have been persisting host cells. Within patients, how anatomically similar tissues were was a major factor shaping TCR repertoire composition, regardless of disease or transplant status. The patient cohort was small and varied clinically, and sampling depth was recognized as a limitation. Blood and spleen T cells captured only a limited portion of the TCR repertoire detected in tissues, in both patients and mice. Only a few T cell clones appeared in more than one patient, yet motif-based clustering showed tissue-specific repertoire signatures that were shared between patients.

Regarding this clone: Its target antigen remains unknown. One base away there is no much larger clone; base qualities are not given.

The time point label, as the study defines it: recipient (host-origin) PBMCs collected before allo-HCT. V loses 5 bases, J loses 6 bases, and the germline ends lie 8 bases apart. Via the germline V gene (reference sequence), CDR1 is DFQATT and CDR2 SNEGSKA. Measured from the cysteine to the phenylalanine, the CDR3 is 10 residues long. The retained sequence is limited to the CDR3, 30 bases, with the frame set at the first base. Preparation of the library involved the immunoSEQ multiplex PCR assay. Adaptive Biotechnologies performed TCRbeta CDR3 sequencing at survey depth and reported CDR3 sequences, V/J genes, productive frequency, and template counts. Amplification of TCR beta CDR3 regions was performed from genomic DNA rather than from RNA. Per the original workflow: Jensen-Shannon divergence served to quantify pairwise repertoire overlap between tissues, with 0 meaning identical and 1 meaning complete divergence. Tissues were clustered by single-linkage agglomerative hierarchical clustering of pairwise JSD values and displayed as dendrograms. GLIPH2 was run on all patient samples with simulation_depth 1000, kmer_min_depth 3, cdr3_length_cutoff 8, keeping groups with more than two unique CDR3s. A standardized tissue-overlap score was generated by extrapolating Jaccard GLIPH-group overlap across patients to a standard repertoire size of 1000 clones. Associations of diversity with clinical or experimental variables used linear mixed-effect models with tissue fixed effects and individual random effects. TCRdb retrieved this table from immuneACCESS and kept in-frame rearrangements only. Not all clones are present; in checked studies, unresolved V genes account for under half, and no reason is known for the remainder. V, J and clone size derive from that table, while D and trimming were established from the DNA sequence. For this sample there are around 25,000 clones; about 90% appear just once. In total, the top ten clones hold roughly 2% of the sample.

The receptor chain draws on TRBV20-1 and TRBJ2-7; D gene: possibly TRBD1, on 5 matching bases. The receptor was derived from a male donor aged 60 or over who later had graft-versus-host disease after an allogeneic stem cell transplant. The input for sequencing was blood, taken before transplantation. In nucleotides, the sequence is TGCAGTGCTGCTGACAGCGAGCAGTACTTC. Its protein reads: CSAADSEQYF.